The 22 T cell receptor beta chains presented below share a single source sample, sequenced in a study of tumor-infiltrating lymphocytes in oesophageal squamous cell carcinoma. TCRdb independently ran MiXCR on the PCR reads; one entry per CDR3 protein. The table has about 10,000 distinct CDR3 sequences, less than 75% seen once. Sequencing was carried out using esophageal tumor tissue. The source of these receptors is a female donor with esophageal squamous cell carcinoma.

The chain employs TRBV7-3 and TRBJ2-5, with D maybe TRBD2 (5 bases). Germline lookup yields CDR1 SGHTA and CDR2 FQGTGA. The CDR3 loop spans 14 amino acids. Trimming left V 1 base short and J 5 bases short, with 11 bases between. In nucleotides, the CDR3 is TGTGCCAGCAGCTTAAGAGGGCATGGGGAGACCCAGTACTTC. The encoded protein is CASSLRGHGETQYF.

The chain employs TRBV7-2 and TRBJ2-5; TRBD2 matches 12 bases. Germline values: CDR1 SGHTA, CDR2 FQGNSA. The CDR3 contains 17 residues. V trimming: 1 base; J trimming: 1 base; junction bases outside the gene matches: 4. The CDR3 reads CASSLVASGRGQETQYF. Written as DNA, the CDR3 is TGTGCCAGCAGCTTAGTTGCTAGCGGGAGGGGCCAAGAGACCCAGTACTTC.

This chain links TRBV7-4 with TRBJ1-1; D uncertain. Trimming stripped 6 bases from V and 1 base from J, with 3 bases between. Per germline, CDR1 SGHVT and CDR2 SQSDAQ. CDR3 length: 11 residues. The CDR3 is CASRSNTEAFF. CDR3 nucleotides: TGTGCCAGCAGATCGAACACTGAAGCTTTCTTT.

The J gene is TRBJ2-1, the V gene TRBV12-3 or TRBV12-4; 7 bases map to TRBD1. The J call may be in error: the DNA end matches TRBJ2-7 better. The length of the CDR3 is 14 residues. The CDR3 DNA reads as TGTGCCAGCAGTCTACGACAGGGATTGTGGGAGCAGTACTTC. This codes for CASSLRQGLWEQYF.

This chain joins TRBV7-2 and TRBJ2-7; no clear D gene. The J call may be mistaken, given a closer DNA end match to TRBJ2-1. Germline assignment: CDR1 SGHTA and CDR2 FQGNSA. The CDR3 sequence is 16 residues long. The CDR3 DNA follows: TGTGCCAGCAGCTTAATGTGGGGTAGCTCCTACAATGAGCAGTTCTTC. Its translation is CASSLMWGSSYNEQFF.

This clonotype is deemed hyperexpanded (1% or more). The rearrangement joins TRBV7-2 to TRBJ2-1; TRBD2 matches at 10 bases. The CDR3 covers 17 residues. Trimming cost V 1 base and J 9 bases; bases outside gene matches: 12. The germline V gene has CDR1 SGHTA and CDR2 FQGNSA. CDR3 in DNA: TGTGCCAGCAGCTTAGACGGTGCTAGCGGGAGTATAAGTGAGCAGTTCTTC. This sequence encodes CASSLDGASGSISEQFF.

This clonotype was recorded a few times. The chain joins TRBV7-2 to TRBJ2-1, with 13 bases identical to TRBD2. Near its end, the DNA agrees better with TRBJ2-5, so the J call may be wrong. Germline V gene lookup returns CDR1 SGHTA and CDR2 FQGNSA. The CDR3 extends over 16 amino acids. CDR3 coding DNA: TGTGCCAGCAGCTCTCGACTAGCGGGAGGTCACGAGACCCAGTACTTC. As protein: CASSSRLAGGHETQYF.

The V gene is TRBV6-8, the J gene TRBJ2-5, with 7 bases fitting TRBD2. Germline CDR1 is MNHGY and CDR2 is SAAAGT. CDR3 length: 14 amino acids. Trimming removed 0 bases from V and 6 bases from J; junction bases left unmatched: 4. The CDR3 here is CASSYSGGGKTQYF. As DNA, the CDR3 is TGTGCCAGCAGTTACTCCGGGGGAGGGAAGACCCAGTACTTC.

The CDR3, as DNA: TGTGCCAGCAAATACGGGAGCGCCTATAATTCACCCCTCCACTTT. Translation: CASKYGSAYNSPLHF. The chain employs TRBV12-3 or TRBV12-4 and TRBJ1-6, with D unclear. CDR3 length: 15 residues. V lost 7 bases to trimming and J lost 2 bases, with 12 bases between them.

To note about this clonotype: This likely comes from a read error, as the CDR3 has no conserved phenylalanine or tryptophan at its end. The limits of the CDR3 on the DNA are not certain, so only TCRdb's listed CDR3 is given. V usage is TRBV7-6 and J usage is TRBJ2-7; the table assigns TRBD2, which was not confirmed against the DNA. Both ends counted, the CDR3 spans 9 residues. In germline, CDR1 is SGHVS, CDR2 FNYEAQ. CDR3 sequence reads: CASSNIGGS.

This clonotype was observed a handful of times. The chain links TRBV11-3 to TRBJ2-3; D unclear. CDR1 SGHNT and CDR2 YENEEA come from the germline V gene. Trimming pared 2 bases from V and 3 bases from J, leaving 0 bases between. There are 11 residues in the CDR3. The CDR3 sequence: CASSLTDTQYF. CDR3 coding DNA: TGTGCCAGCAGCTTAACAGATACGCAGTATTTT.

The genes are TRBV7-4 and TRBJ1-3; no firm D call. V gave up 2 bases and J gave up 2 bases, with 4 bases separating them. Germline CDR1 and CDR2: SGHVT and SQSDAQ. This CDR3 is 13 amino acids long. The CDR3 reads CASSLNTGNTIYF. CDR3 DNA: TGTGCCAGCAGCTTAAATACTGGAAACACCATATATTTT.

The rearrangement joins TRBV7-2 to TRBJ2-7; tentatively, D is TRBD2 (5 bases). With the DNA end fitting TRBJ2-1 better, the J assignment may be wrong. The CDR3 covers 19 residues. Germline CDR1 and CDR2: SGHTA and FQGNSA. In DNA, the CDR3 is TGTGCCAGCAGCTTAGCGAGAATTGGATTAGGGAGCTCCTACAATGAGCAGTTCTTC. Its protein is CASSLARIGLGSSYNEQFF.

This sequence joins TRBV6-1 and TRBJ1-1, with TRBD1 as a possible D gene (5 bases). V was cut by 4 bases and J by 7 bases, with 16 bases left in between. CDR3 length: 14 amino acids. CDR1 is MNHNS, CDR2 SASEGT, per germline. CDR3 residues: CASSGRGRVLEAFF. DNA of the CDR3: TGTGCCAGCAGTGGGAGGGGACGGGTCCTTGAAGCTTTCTTT.

The chain employs TRBV7-6 and TRBJ2-5; 7 nucleotides line up with TRBD1. Per the germline V gene, CDR1 is SGHVS and CDR2 is FNYEAQ. The trim removed 3 bases at V and 11 bases at J, leaving 21 bases unmatched. This CDR3 is built from 17 residues. The chain's CDR3 is CASSFGRQGFSYNEQYF. For the CDR3, the DNA is TGTGCCAGCAGCTTCGGTCGACAGGGATTTTCCTACAATGAGCAGTACTTC.

This rearrangement joins TRBV6-6 to TRBJ2-1, with a possible D match to TRBD2 (5 bases). This CDR3 comprises 15 residues. The germline CDR1 and CDR2 sequences are MNHNY and SVGAGI (reference sequence). V lost 6 bases to trimming and J lost 0 bases, with 12 bases between them. CDR3 sequence reads: CASRRSGTSYNEQFF. CDR3 nucleotides: TGTGCCAGCAGACGGAGCGGAACCTCCTACAATGAGCAGTTCTTC.

This clonotype was detected a few times. The gene calls are TRBV28 and TRBJ2-1; D gene uncertain. TRBJ2-5 matches the DNA end more closely, so the J call is doubtful. The germline V gene encodes CDR1 MDHEN and CDR2 SYDVKM. This CDR3 spans 14 amino acids. The CDR3 sequence: CASSSGTVSETQYF. CDR3 nucleotides: TGTGCCAGCAGTTCGGGCACAGTGTCAGAGACCCAGTACTTC.

The chain employs TRBV28 and TRBJ2-7; 11 bases map to TRBD2. V was pared by 6 bases and J by 4 bases, with 11 bases of the junction left unmatched. This CDR3 region has 16 residues. Germline V lookup: CDR1 MDHEN, CDR2 SYDVKM. The chain's CDR3 is CASRIRATSGNYEQYF. The CDR3 nucleotides are TGTGCCAGCAGGATTCGCGCGACTAGCGGGAATTACGAGCAGTACTTC.

The rearrangement joins TRBV7-2 to TRBJ2-1; D might be TRBD1 (5 bases). The end of the DNA aligns better with TRBJ2-7, so the J call may be wrong. The CDR3 is made up of 14 amino acids. Per the germline V gene, CDR1 is SGHTA and CDR2 is FQGNSA. CDR3: CASSLRQNQGEQYF. The CDR3 DNA reads TGTGCCAGCAGCTTAAGACAAAACCAGGGCGAGCAGTACTTC.

The sample holds a few counts of this clonotype. This is likely a read error, given that the CDR3 carries no conserved phenylalanine or tryptophan at its end. No DNA is shown, since the ends of the CDR3 on it are uncertain; the CDR3 is the one TCRdb lists. The J gene is TRBJ1-1, the V gene TRBV7-2. Germline values: CDR1 SGHTA, CDR2 FQGNSA. Inclusive of both ends, the CDR3 amounts to 17 amino acids. The chain's CDR3 is CASSTRLAGFWSSSSAP.

Note on this clonotype: Sequence at one end of the junction differs from germline and may be a read error. The V gene is TRBV7-7, the J gene TRBJ2-5; TRBD1 aligns across 7 bases. The J call is uncertain, as TRBJ2-7 better fits the DNA end. The CDR3 has 14 amino acids. Per germline, CDR1 SSHAT and CDR2 FNYEAQ (reference sequence). The CDR3 bases are TGTGCTAGCAGCAAACGACAGGGAGAACACGAGCAGTACTTC. This encodes CASSKRQGEHEQYF.

The CDR3 sequence is CASSLGTENTGELFF. The CDR3 region has the DNA TGTGCCAGCAGCCTAGGGACGGAGAACACCGGGGAGCTGTTTTTT. The chain has TRBV7-3 and TRBJ2-2; D tentatively fits TRBD1 or TRBD2 (5 bases each). V was pared by 5 bases and J by 1 base, with 11 bases between. Germline V gene sequence: CDR1 SGHTA, CDR2 FQGTGA. This CDR3 region has 15 residues. Supplemented by reference TRBV7-3 and TRBJ2-2, the full variable domain reads GAGVSQTPSNKVTEKGKYVELRCDPISGHTALYWYRQSLGQGPEFLIYFQGTGAADDSGLPNDRFFAVRPEGSVSTLKIQRTERGDSAVYLCASSLGTENTGELFFGEGSRLTVL.